A selection of T cell receptor beta chains follows, all from one sample in a study of beta chain features in type 1 diabetes. Some clones are missing from TCRdb's copy, which holds only in-frame ones; the method was immunoSEQ multiplex PCR. The sample includes 350,000 to 400,000 clones, more than 12% seen only once; the top ten take about 0.019%. The sample consisted of naive CD4+ T cells from blood. The receptor set was obtained from a woman between 18 and 29 years old in good health. The CDR3 runs from the conserved cysteine through the conserved F or W. D genes are given only for firm matches. Size is stated for part of the rows, as once, few or many counts, or as a class when the clone is expanded.

D gene,clone size,J gene,V gene,CDR3 protein,CDR3 DNA
.,.,TRBJ1-1,TRBV19,CASNHRNTEAFF,TGTGCCAGTAACCACAGGAACACTGAAGCTTTCTTT
TRBD2,.,TRBJ2-7,TRBV7-9,CASSSPKLAGGSYEQYF,TGTGCCAGCAGCTCGCCAAAGCTAGCGGGAGGTTCCTACGAGCAGTACTTC
.,few,TRBJ2-2,TRBV10-3,CAISDGLITGELFF,TGTGCCATCAGTGATGGCCTCATCACCGGGGAGCTGTTTTTT
TRBD1,.,TRBJ2-1,TRBV30,CAWSGSAYRGDLGNEQFF,TGTGCCTGGAGTGGCTCGGCGTACAGGGGGGATCTGGGGAATGAGCAGTTCTTC
.,few,TRBJ2-2,TRBV18,CASSPPGGRVSGELFF,TGTGCCAGCTCACCACCGGGCGGCAGGGTATCCGGGGAGCTGTTTTTT
.,.,TRBJ2-6,TRBV19,CASRHRVSGANVLTF,TGTGCCAGTAGACACAGGGTCTCTGGGGCCAACGTCCTGACTTTC
.,few,TRBJ1-2,TRBV5-1,CASSPPGVGYTF,TGCGCCAGCAGCCCCCCGGGTGTCGGCTACACCTTC
.,.,TRBJ1-1,TRBV7-2,CASSVMGPRSTEAFF,TGTGCCAGCAGCGTCATGGGGCCTCGGAGCACTGAAGCTTTCTTT
TRBD1,.,TRBJ2-7,TRBV25-1,CASSDWGQGPYEQYF,TGTGCCAGCAGTGACTGGGGACAGGGACCTTACGAGCAGTACTTC
.,.,TRBJ2-7,TRBV20-1,CSASGSTEQYF,TGCAGTGCTAGCGGGAGTACCGAGCAGTACTTC
TRBD2,few,TRBJ2-5,TRBV29-1,CSVRGAGDWETQYF,TGCAGCGTCCGCGGGGCGGGAGACTGGGAGACCCAGTACTTC
TRBD2,.,TRBJ2-5,TRBV28,CASSTGTSGSHNYQETQYF,TGTGCCAGCAGTACCGGGACTAGCGGGAGCCATAACTACCAAGAGACCCAGTACTTC
TRBD1,.,TRBJ1-1,TRBV28,CASRPDRVTEAFF,TGTGCCAGCAGACCGGACAGGGTTACTGAAGCTTTCTTT
.,.,TRBJ2-2,TRBV28,CASSRVLVNTGELFF,TGTGCCAGCAGTCGCGTTTTGGTGAACACCGGGGAGCTGTTTTTT
.,.,TRBJ2-1,TRBV29-1,CSVEDPRGDYNEQFF,TGCAGCGTTGAAGATCCACGCGGGGATTACAATGAGCAGTTCTTC
TRBD1,.,TRBJ2-1,TRBV29-1,CSVLDRGRSNNEQFF,TGCAGCGTCCTGGACAGGGGGCGTTCTAACAATGAGCAGTTCTTC
TRBD2,few,TRBJ2-1,TRBV11-1,CASSLRASGSVNEQFF,TGTGCCAGCAGCTTAAGGGCTAGCGGGAGTGTAAATGAGCAGTTCTTC
TRBD1,.,TRBJ2-7,TRBV30,CAWRTLLGTGVSYEQYF,TGTGCCTGGAGGACCCTACTGGGGACAGGTGTGTCCTACGAGCAGTACTTC
.,.,TRBJ2-2,TRBV18,CASSSGLRNGELFF,TGTGCCAGCTCTTCTGGTTTGAGGAACGGGGAGCTGTTTTTT
.,few,TRBJ2-7,TRBV4-2,CASSQDYSTYEQYF,TGTGCCAGCAGCCAAGACTACTCCACCTACGAGCAGTACTTC
TRBD2,.,TRBJ2-1,TRBV7-2,CASSRGRAYNEQFF,TGTGCCAGCAGCCGCGGGAGGGCCTACAATGAGCAGTTCTTC
.,.,TRBJ2-4,TRBV7-9,CASSSGILAKNIQYF,TGTGCCAGCAGCTCAGGGATCCTAGCCAAAAACATTCAGTACTTC
TRBD1,.,TRBJ2-1,TRBV10-3,CAILQGIPYNEQFF,TGTGCCATCTTACAGGGGATCCCCTACAATGAGCAGTTCTTC
.,.,TRBJ2-7,TRBV2,CASKYGWEQYF,TGTGCCAGTAAATACGGGTGGGAGCAGTACTTC